Presented here are 15 T cell receptor beta chains from one specimen sequenced in a study of blood T cell repertoires in COVID-19. Repertoires were generated with immunoSEQ multiplex PCR, while TCRdb's copy carries only in-frame clones and drops some. The data show tens of thousands of clones, approximately 86% seen once. Sequencing used peripheral blood. The receptors originated from a man in his fifties or sixties with active COVID-19.

The genes are TRBV14 and TRBJ2-3, with 9 bases fitting TRBD2. This CDR3 is built from 16 residues. V shed 1 base, J shed 3 bases, and the junction held 5 bases outside the gene matches. Germline V gene sequence: CDR1 SGHDN, CDR2 FVKESK. The CDR3 here is CASSQALAGFTDTQYF. The DNA for the CDR3 is TGTGCCAGCAGCCAAGCTCTAGCGGGGTTTACAGATACGCAGTATTTT.

This clone was seen a handful of times. CDR3 sequence (DNA): TGTGCCAGCAGCCCCGAATTAGCGGGGGTATACACAGATACGCAGTATTTT. Translating it yields CASSPELAGVYTDTQYF. The chain is built from TRBV4-2 and TRBJ2-3; TRBD2 aligns across 9 bases. Per the germline V gene, CDR1 is LGHNA and CDR2 is YNFKEQ. The J segment lost 2 bases and the V segment lost 4 bases, leaving 10 bases of the junction unmatched. This CDR3 contains 17 residues.

This clone occurred once. V and J are TRBV5-1 and TRBJ2-3; 7 bases line up with TRBD1. V was pared by 1 base and J by 8 bases, with 7 bases of the junction left unmatched. Germline values: CDR1 SGHRS, CDR2 YFSETQ. The CDR3 loop spans 14 amino acids. This CDR3 reads CASSLTGERVTQYF. The CDR3 DNA follows: TGCGCCAGCAGCTTGACAGGGGAGAGGGTTACGCAGTATTTT.

V and J are TRBV6-5 and TRBJ2-1; 9 bases align to TRBD2. Germline lookup yields CDR1 MNHEY and CDR2 SVGAGI. V lost 2 bases and J lost 2; bases outside the gene matches: 4. The CDR3 contains 16 residues. The DNA of the CDR3 is TGTGCCAGCAGTTACCCACCTAGCGGGACCTACAATGAGCAGTTCTTC. Translating it yields CASSYPPSGTYNEQFF.

V gene TRBV7-2 combines with J gene TRBJ2-7, with no clear D. Germline-derived CDR1 and CDR2 are SGHTA and FQGNSA. Trimming took off 5 bases at V and 4 bases at J, with 12 bases between the two ends. The CDR3 sequence is 13 residues long. In DNA, the CDR3 is TGTGCCAGCAGCGTTACATCTTCATACGAGCAGTACTTC. Protein: CASSVTSSYEQYF.

This rearrangement joins TRBV12-2 to TRBJ1-5; the DNA was not used to check the table's D call, TRBD1. TRBV12-2 constitutes a pseudogene. The CDR3 length is 17 residues. CDR3 sequence: CASRLALTGNSNQPQHF. The CDR3 DNA sequence: TGTGCAAGTCGCTTAGCGCTTACAGGGAATAGCAATCAGCCCCAGCATTTT.

CDR3 nucleotide sequence: TGTGCCAGCAGTTTAATTTTCCCCCTTGTAGATACGCAGTATTTT. Amino acid sequence: CASSLIFPLVDTQYF. This chain uses TRBV28 with TRBJ2-3; no firm D call. CDR3 size: 15 residues. Deletions cut 2 bases from V and 5 bases from J, with 14 bases between. The germline V gene encodes CDR1 MDHEN and CDR2 SYDVKM.

This clone came up a few times. The chain carries TRBV6-6 and TRBJ2-7; 10 bases are shared with TRBD2. The CDR3 length is 15 residues. Trimming cost V 0 bases and J 4 bases; bases outside gene matches: 3. Per the germline V gene, CDR1 is MNHNY and CDR2 is SVGAGI (reference sequence). This CDR3 reads CASSYSTAGGYEQYF. CDR3 nucleotide sequence: TGTGCCAGCAGTTACTCGACAGCGGGAGGGTACGAGCAGTACTTC.

This chain links TRBV5-1 with TRBJ2-5; D is uncertain. The length of the CDR3 is 12 residues. V lost 0 bases and J 5 bases, leaving 5 bases between the germline ends. Germline lookup yields CDR1 SGHRS and CDR2 YFSETQ. The CDR3 DNA is TGCGCCAGCAGCTTGGATCGGGAGACCCAGTACTTC. Translating it yields CASSLDRETQYF.

V is TRBV10-3 and J is TRBJ2-1, with TRBD2 matching over 15 bases. The CDR3 is 15 amino acids. Germline CDR1 ENHRY, CDR2 SYGVKD. With V trimmed by 6 bases and J by 7 bases, 4 bases remained unmatched. As DNA, the CDR3 is TGTGCCATCAGGGGGACTAGCGGGGGGATGAATGAGCAGTTCTTC. Translated, it gives CAIRGTSGGMNEQFF.

The V gene is TRBV5-1, the J gene TRBJ2-2, with 7 nucleotides matching TRBD1. Trimming at V came to 7 bases and at J to 1 base, leaving 7 bases not matched to a gene. Germline CDR1 reads SGHRS; CDR2 reads YFSETQ. This CDR3 is 15 amino acids long. In DNA, the CDR3 is TGCGCCAGCTGCCCAGACAGGGTGAACACCGGGGAGCTGTTTTTT. Residues: CASCPDRVNTGELFF.

The V call is TRBV24-1, the J call TRBJ2-1; D ambiguous. CDR3 length: 11 residues. The germline V and J ends were trimmed by 4 bases and 7 bases, with 4 bases remaining between them. The V gene's germline CDR1 is KGHDR and CDR2 SFDVKD. The CDR3 is CATSERNEQFF. The DNA of the CDR3 is TGTGCCACCAGTGAACGGAATGAGCAGTTCTTC.

V usage is TRBV13 and J usage is TRBJ2-7, with no clear D. Germline values: CDR1 PRHDT, CDR2 FYEKMQ (reference sequence). V was clipped by 0 bases and J by 0 bases, with 9 bases between them. The CDR3 is 15 amino acids. CDR3 amino acids: CASSLGPSSSYEQYF. The DNA for the CDR3 is TGTGCCAGCAGCTTAGGTCCGTCCTCCTCCTACGAGCAGTACTTC.

The chain uses TRBV5-1 and TRBJ2-2; 9 bases agree with TRBD1. The CDR3 is 17 residues long. Losses at the gene ends were 0 bases for V and 4 bases for J; bases not matched to a gene: 7. CDR1 SGHRS and CDR2 YFSETQ come from the germline V gene. CDR3 DNA: TGCGCCAGCAGCTTGGTTCCCCCGGGACAGGGCACCGGGGAGCTGTTTTTT. Protein product: CASSLVPPGQGTGELFF.

V and J are TRBV21-1 and TRBJ2-7; the table's D call of TRBD2 was not tested on the DNA. TRBV21-1 is noted as a pseudogene. This CDR3 is built from 17 residues. The CDR3 bases are TGTGCCAGCAGCAGCCCTGGGGGGGGGACTAGCGACACCGAGCAGTACTTC. This encodes CASSSPGGGTSDTEQYF.